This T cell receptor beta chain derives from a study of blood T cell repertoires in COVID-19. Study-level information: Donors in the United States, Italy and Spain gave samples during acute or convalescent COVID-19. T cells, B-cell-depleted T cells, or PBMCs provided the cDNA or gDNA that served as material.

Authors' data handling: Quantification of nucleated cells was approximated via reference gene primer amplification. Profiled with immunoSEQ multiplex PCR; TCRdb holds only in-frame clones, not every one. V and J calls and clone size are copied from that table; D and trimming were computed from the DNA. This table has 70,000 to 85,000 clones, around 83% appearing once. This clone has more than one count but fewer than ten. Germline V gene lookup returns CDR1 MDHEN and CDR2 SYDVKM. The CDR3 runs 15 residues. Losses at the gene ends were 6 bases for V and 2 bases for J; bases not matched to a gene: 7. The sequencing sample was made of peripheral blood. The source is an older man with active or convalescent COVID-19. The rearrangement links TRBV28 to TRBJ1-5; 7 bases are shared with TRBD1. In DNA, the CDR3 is TGTGCCAGCAGGCGACAGGGCTATGGCAATCAGCCCCAGCATTTT. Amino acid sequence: CASRRQGYGNQPQHF. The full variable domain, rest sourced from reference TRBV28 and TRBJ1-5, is DVKVTQSSRYLVKRTGEKVFLECVQDMDHENMFWYRQDPGLGLRLIYFSYDVKMKEKGDIPEGYSVSREKKERFSLILESASTNQTSMYLCASRRQGYGNQPQHFGDGTRLSIL.